Presented here are 2 T cell receptor beta chains from one specimen sequenced in a study of cytomegalovirus exposure and HLA in healthy donors. This PCR relied on a set of 60 Vbeta primers and 13 Jbeta primers. Some clones are missing from TCRdb's copy, which holds only in-frame ones; the method was immunoSEQ multiplex PCR. The sample carries approximately 140,000 clones, about 80% recorded once. Sequenced: PBMCs. These receptors were collected from a boy aged 2 to 9 in good health and CMV-seronegative.

The J gene is TRBJ2-3, the V gene TRBV6-1; D might be TRBD2 (7 bases). Germline V gives CDR1 MNHNS, CDR2 SASEGT. V was shortened by 3 bases and J by 4 bases, with 14 bases between the two germline ends. This CDR3 comprises 15 residues. The CDR3 sequence is CASSDGAGAPDTQYF. CDR3 DNA sequence: TGTGCCAGCAGTGACGGGGCGGGGGCCCCAGATACGCAGTATTTT.

The chain joins TRBV7-9 to TRBJ2-2, with a weak D call TRBD1 (5 bases). Germline V gives CDR1 SEHNR, CDR2 FQNEAQ (reference sequence). The CDR3 totals 16 residues. V shed 1 base and J shed 4 bases, with 13 bases lying between them. CDR3 sequence reads: CASSLGSGSITGELFF. The CDR3 nucleotides are TGTGCCAGCAGCTTAGGTTCAGGGTCGATCACCGGGGAGCTGTTTTTT.